Listed here are 13 T cell receptor beta chains from one sample, sequenced in a study of human T cells and chemical hapten exposure. Time point here: patch test 2, 6 weeks after DPC sensitization. Treatment meaning: therapeutic diphenylcyclopropenone sensitization with weekly scalp DPC. TCRdb reanalysed the RACE reads using MiXCR and keeps one entry per CDR3 protein. This sample has about 55,000 distinct CDR3 sequences, with about 10% found just once. This material consisted of whole blood, taken in connection with sensitization to the hapten diphenylcyclopropenone (DPC). The receptors come from a woman aged 45-60 years with alopecia areata. Some clones in this sample may be carry-over from other donors' samples.

This clonotype showed up many times. The V call is TRBV20-1, the J call TRBJ2-1; the match to TRBD2 covers 13 bases. Trimming took 6 bases from V and 9 from J; bases not matched to a gene: 5. This CDR3 spans 13 amino acids. Looked up from germline, CDR1 is DFQATT and CDR2 is SNEGSKA (reference sequence). The CDR3 sequence is CSAPGLAGVEQFF. The DNA of the CDR3 is TGCAGTGCCCCCGGACTAGCGGGGGTTGAGCAGTTCTTC.

Ten or more counts support this clonotype. The chain has TRBV28 and TRBJ1-5; D is perhaps TRBD1 (6 bases). CDR3 length: 16 amino acids. Trimming took 3 bases from V and 1 from J, leaving 13 bases between them. Germline assignment: CDR1 MDHEN and CDR2 SYDVKM. The CDR3 reads CASSFLGAGSNQPQHF. Written as DNA, the CDR3 is TGTGCCAGCAGTTTTCTGGGGGCGGGGAGCAATCAGCCCCAGCATTTT.

This clonotype was seen a few times. This chain connects TRBV29-1 to TRBJ2-3, with 9 positions matching TRBD1. Unmatched junction bases numbered 3, after V lost 8 bases and J lost 3 bases. Germline V CDR1 and CDR2: SQVTM, ANQGSEA. This CDR3 spans 12 amino acids. As DNA, the CDR3 is TGCAGCTTCGGGACAGGGACAGATACGCAGTATTTT. Translated, it gives CSFGTGTDTQYF.

This chain links TRBV6-2 or TRBV6-3 with TRBJ1-5; D is undetermined. There are 16 residues in the CDR3. Between the trimmed V and J ends, which lost 6 bases and 4 bases, there was a span of 19 bases. Germline V gene sequence: CDR1 MNHEY, CDR2 SVGEGT. This CDR3 reads CASSNGVRNGNQPQHF. CDR3 bases: TGTGCCAGCAGCAACGGGGTCAGGAATGGAAATCAGCCCCAGCATTTT.

There are a few counts of this clonotype. J is TRBJ1-1 and V is TRBV5-5; D is possibly TRBD1 (6 bases). Trimming shortened V by 6 bases and J by 0 bases, and 9 bases separated the two germline ends. The germline V gene encodes CDR1 SGHKS and CDR2 YYEKEE (reference sequence). The CDR3 has 13 amino acids. The CDR3, as DNA: TGTGCCAGCAACGGGGGCCTGAACACTGAAGCTTTCTTT. Its translation: CASNGGLNTEAFF.

CDR3 sequence: CASWTSGTGELFF. The CDR3 DNA is TGTGCCAGCTGGACTAGCGGGACCGGGGAGCTGTTTTTT. This chain links TRBV12-3 or TRBV12-4 with TRBJ2-2; 11 bases match TRBD2. The CDR3 loop spans 13 amino acids. V was clipped by 8 bases and J by 5 bases; unmatched bases: 1.

The table lists this clonotype with a few counts. The chain recombines TRBV11-3 with TRBJ2-3, with D possibly TRBD2 on 6 matching bases. The V gene lost 2 bases and the J gene lost 1 base, with 10 bases spanning the gap. CDR1 is SGHNT and CDR2 is YENEEA in the germline V gene. This CDR3 is built from 15 residues. The CDR3 DNA reads as TGTGCCAGCAGCTTATTGCCGGGAGGCACAGATACGCAGTATTTT. Its protein is CASSLLPGGTDTQYF.

This clonotype was found a few times. The chain carries TRBV6-1 and TRBJ2-3; possible D gene TRBD1, 5 bases. The V and J ends lost 7 bases and 2 bases respectively, with 13 bases between them. This CDR3 comprises 14 residues. The germline CDR1 and CDR2 sequences are MNHNS and SASEGT. The CDR3 region is CASTQGEYTDTQYF. CDR3 coding DNA: TGTGCCAGCACCCAAGGGGAATACACAGATACGCAGTATTTT.

This clonotype was counted only a few times. This chain joins TRBV6-2 or TRBV6-3 and TRBJ1-5; no firm D call. Between the trimmed V and J ends, which lost 2 bases and 4 bases, there was a span of 3 bases. The CDR3 is 12 residues long. Germline assignment: CDR1 MNHEY and CDR2 SVGEGT. The CDR3: CASSYGNQPQHF. The CDR3 DNA reads as TGTGCCAGCAGTTACGGTAATCAGCCCCAGCATTTT.

The sample holds many counts of this clonotype. The chain carries TRBV28 and TRBJ1-4; possible D gene TRBD1, 5 bases. CDR3 length: 14 residues. Trimming pared 6 bases from V and 8 bases from J, leaving 16 bases between. The V gene's germline CDR1 is MDHEN and CDR2 SYDVKM. Here the CDR3 DNA reads TGTGCCAGCAGCCCTGGGGGGGTAGCGGAAAAACTGTTTTTT. It specifies CASSPGGVAEKLFF.

This clonotype was seen only a few times. V is TRBV7-9 and J is TRBJ2-1, with 7 bases aligning to TRBD2. V shed 1 base, J shed 4 bases, and the junction held 4 bases outside the gene matches. CDR1 and CDR2 from the germline V gene are SEHNR and FQNEAQ (reference sequence). The CDR3 runs 15 residues. CDR3 amino acids: CASSLGASGYNEQFF. The CDR3 nucleotides read TGTGCCAGCAGCTTAGGGGCTAGCGGATACAATGAGCAGTTCTTC.

To note about this clonotype: A much larger clone lies a single base off, so this may be a read error. The rearrangement uses TRBV7-9 and TRBJ2-1, with TRBD2 identical over 7 bases. Trimming cost V 5 bases and J 0 bases; bases outside gene matches: 4. The CDR3 length is 15 residues. The germline V gene encodes CDR1 SEHNR and CDR2 FQNEAQ (reference sequence). The CDR3 is CASSTRGSSYNEQFF. The DNA for the CDR3 is TGTGCCAGCAGCACGCGGGGGAGCTCCTACAATGAGCAGTTCTTC.

This rearrangement joins TRBV12-3 or TRBV12-4 to TRBJ2-1, with TRBD2 matching over 7 bases. The CDR3 extends over 13 amino acids. J lost 9 bases, V lost 6 bases, and 8 bases had no gene match. The chain's CDR3 is CASSATGTTEQFF. CDR3 DNA sequence: TGTGCCAGCAGCGCGACCGGGACTACTGAGCAGTTCTTC.